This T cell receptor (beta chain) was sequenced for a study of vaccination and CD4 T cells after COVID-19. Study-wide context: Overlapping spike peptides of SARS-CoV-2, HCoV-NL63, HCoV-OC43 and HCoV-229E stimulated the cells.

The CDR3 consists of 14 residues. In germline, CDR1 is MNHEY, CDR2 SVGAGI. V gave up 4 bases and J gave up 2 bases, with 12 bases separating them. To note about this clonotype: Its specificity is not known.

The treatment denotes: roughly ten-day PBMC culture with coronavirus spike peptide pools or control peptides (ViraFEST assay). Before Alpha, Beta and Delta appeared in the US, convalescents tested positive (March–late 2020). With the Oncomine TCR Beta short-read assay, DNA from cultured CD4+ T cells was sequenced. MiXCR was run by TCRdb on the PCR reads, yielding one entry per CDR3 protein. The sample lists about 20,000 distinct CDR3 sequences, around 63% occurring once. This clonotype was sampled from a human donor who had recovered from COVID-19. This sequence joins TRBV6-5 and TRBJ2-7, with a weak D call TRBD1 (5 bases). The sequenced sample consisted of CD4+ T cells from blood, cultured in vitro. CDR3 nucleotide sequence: TGTGCCAGCAGTTGGGGCACCGGAACCTACGAGCAGTACTTC. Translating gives CASSWGTGTYEQYF.